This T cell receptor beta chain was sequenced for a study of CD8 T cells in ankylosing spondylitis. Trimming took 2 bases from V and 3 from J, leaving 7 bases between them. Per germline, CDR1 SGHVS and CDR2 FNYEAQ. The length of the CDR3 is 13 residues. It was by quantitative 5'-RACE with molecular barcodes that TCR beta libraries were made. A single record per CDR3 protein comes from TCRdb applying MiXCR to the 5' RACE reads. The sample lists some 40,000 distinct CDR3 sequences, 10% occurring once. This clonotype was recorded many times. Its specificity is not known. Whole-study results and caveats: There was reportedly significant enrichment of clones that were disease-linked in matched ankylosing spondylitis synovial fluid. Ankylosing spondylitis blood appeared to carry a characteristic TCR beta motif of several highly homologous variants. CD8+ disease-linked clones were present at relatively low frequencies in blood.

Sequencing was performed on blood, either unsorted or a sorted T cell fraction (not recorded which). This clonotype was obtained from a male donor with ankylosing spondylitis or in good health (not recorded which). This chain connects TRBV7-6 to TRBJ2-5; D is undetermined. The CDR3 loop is CASSLPDKETQYF. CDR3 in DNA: TGTGCCAGCAGCTTACCAGATAAAGAGACCCAGTACTTC.